This TCR beta chain was found in a study of shared clonotypes between healthy human individuals. Study results and caveats: Memory subsets generally showed smaller estimated richness than naive subsets did. Rarefaction exposed incomplete sorted-subset sequencing despite large depth.

It was CD45RO-negative cells, positively selected for CCR7, that made up naive CD8 cells, with terminally differentiated effector memory CD45RA+ cells excluded. There were no recent acute infections or vaccinations among the donors, who were healthy HIV-negative adults. Comment on this clone: Its specificity is not known.

CDR1 and CDR2 (germline): MNHEY, SMNVEV (reference sequence). The germline V and J ends were trimmed by 5 bases and 4 bases, with 17 bases remaining between them. The CDR3 runs to 15 residues. Some 30,000 T cell genomes, or approximately 0.2 ug DNA, went into the sorted-subset replicate PCRs. Clones were sequenced by immunoSEQ multiplex PCR, and TCRdb holds only the in-frame ones, with some missing. The data hold about 2.2 million clones, with about 93% observed a single time. The rearrangement uses TRBV27 and TRBJ1-1, with D possibly TRBD1 on 5 matching bases. The sample comprised naive CD8+ T cells from PBMCs. This sequence was found in a young man in good health. Some clones in this sample may be carry-over from other donors' samples. CDR3 in DNA: TGTGCCAGCAGTGCCAGCCAGACAGTTGTCACTGAAGCTTTCTTT. The encoded protein is CASSASQTVVTEAFF.